The 7 T cell receptor beta chains below all came from one sample that was sequenced in a study of T cells in Graves' hyperthyroidism and ophthalmopathy. Amplified TCR beta CDR3 regions derived from RNA transcripts. A first-round RT-PCR of the TCR CDR3 used the HTBI primer set. One entry per CDR3 protein, called by TCRdb with MiXCR from the multiplex PCR reads. Of under 400,000 distinct CDR3 sequences listed, approximately 15% were seen once; the top ten hold roughly 33%. The material sequenced was blood. The receptors were sampled from a man aged 25-45 years with Graves' hyperthyroidism.

This clonotype turned up a few times. This sequence joins TRBV7-3 and TRBJ1-5; weak D call: TRBD1 (5 bases). V was clipped by 5 bases and J by 15 bases, with 29 bases between them. The CDR3 is 16 amino acids. Germline V gene data show CDR1 as SGHTA and CDR2 as FQGTGA. The CDR3 spells CASSPRPTGLVFLRHF. The CDR3 DNA follows: TGTGCCAGCAGCCCCCGGCCGACGGGACTAGTTTTTCTTCGGCATTTT.

V is TRBV5-6 and J is TRBJ2-7, with D perhaps TRBD1 (6 bases). The CDR3 consists of 15 residues. Between the trimmed V and J ends, which lost 4 bases and 7 bases, there was a span of 21 bases. CDR1 and CDR2 from the germline V gene are SGHDT and YYEEEE. The CDR3 DNA reads as TGTGCCAGCAGCGCGGAGACAGGTTGGGCTGGGGAGCAGTACTTC. It is translated as CASSAETGWAGEQYF.

This clonotype was seen at least ten times. V and J are TRBV7-2 and TRBJ1-5; D gene ambiguous. The CDR3 is 13 amino acids. Trimming removed 5 bases from V and 5 bases from J, with 10 bases in between. CDR1 and CDR2 (germline): SGHTA, FQGNSA. CDR3 loop: CASSEWADQPQHF. In DNA form, the CDR3 reads TGTGCCAGCAGCGAATGGGCGGATCAGCCCCAGCATTTT.

This clonotype was counted ten times or more. The chain is built from TRBV13 and TRBJ1-1, with 9 nucleotides matching TRBD1. The CDR3 has 13 amino acids. The germline V gene has CDR1 PRHDT and CDR2 FYEKMQ (reference sequence). The V segment lost 5 bases and the J segment 11 bases; nucleotides outside the gene matches: 9. The CDR3 is CASSPPGQGVAFF. The CDR3 DNA sequence: TGTGCCAGCAGCCCACCGGGACAGGGAGTTGCTTTCTTT.

This clonotype has a count of ten or more. The genes are TRBV2 and TRBJ2-5; the D is unclear. Per the germline V gene, CDR1 is SNHLY and CDR2 is FYNNEI. The CDR3 spans 12 residues. V was trimmed by 3 bases and J by 7 bases, leaving 9 bases between them. The CDR3 sequence is CASSDDMGTQYF. The CDR3 nucleotides are TGTGCCAGCAGTGACGACATGGGGACCCAGTACTTC.

This clonotype was observed at least ten times. The chain recombines TRBV7-9 with TRBJ2-1; D ambiguous. V was pared by 5 bases and J by 2 bases, with 7 bases between. Per the germline V gene, CDR1 is SEHNR and CDR2 is FQNEAQ (reference sequence). CDR3 size: 13 residues. In DNA form, the CDR3 reads TGTGCCAGCAGCCCAGTAACCTACAATGAGCAGTTCTTC. Translated, it gives CASSPVTYNEQFF.

In this sample, this clonotype turned up many times. The chain joins TRBV12-3 or TRBV12-4 to TRBJ1-2; no clear D. Between the trimmed V and J ends, which lost 4 bases and 6 bases, there was a span of 15 bases. This CDR3 is 14 amino acids long. The CDR3 DNA reads TGTGCCAGCAGTTCAAGAGTCAGAGGGAATGGCTACACCTTC. Its translation: CASSSRVRGNGYTF.